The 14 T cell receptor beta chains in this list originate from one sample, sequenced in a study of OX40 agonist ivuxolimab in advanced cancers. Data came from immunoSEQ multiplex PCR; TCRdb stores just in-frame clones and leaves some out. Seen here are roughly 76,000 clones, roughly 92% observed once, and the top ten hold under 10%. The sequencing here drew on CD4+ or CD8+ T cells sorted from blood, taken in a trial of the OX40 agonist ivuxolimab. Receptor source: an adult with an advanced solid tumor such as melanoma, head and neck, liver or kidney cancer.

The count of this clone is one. The DNA for the CDR3 is TGTGCCAGCAGCTTTCTAGCAGGGGGGGCCAATGAGCAGTTCTTC. Amino acid sequence: CASSFLAGGANEQFF. The rearrangement links TRBV7-6 to TRBJ2-1; D tentatively reads TRBD1 or TRBD2 (7 bases each). The CDR3 has 15 residues. Trimming stripped 3 bases from V and 6 bases from J, with 15 bases between. Germline CDR1 is SGHVS and CDR2 is FNYEAQ.

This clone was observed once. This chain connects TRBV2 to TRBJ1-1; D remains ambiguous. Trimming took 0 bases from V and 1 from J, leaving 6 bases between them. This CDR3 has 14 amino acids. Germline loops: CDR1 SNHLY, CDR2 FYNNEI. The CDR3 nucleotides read TGTGCCAGCAGTGAAGCAAGGTGGAACACTGAAGCTTTCTTT. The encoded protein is CASSEARWNTEAFF. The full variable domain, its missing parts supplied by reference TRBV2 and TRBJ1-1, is EPEVTQTPSHQVTQMGQEVILRCVPISNHLYFYWYRQILGQKVEFLVSFYNNEISEKSEIFDDQFSVERPDGSNFTLKIRSTKLEDSAMYFCASSEARWNTEAFFGQGTRLTVV.

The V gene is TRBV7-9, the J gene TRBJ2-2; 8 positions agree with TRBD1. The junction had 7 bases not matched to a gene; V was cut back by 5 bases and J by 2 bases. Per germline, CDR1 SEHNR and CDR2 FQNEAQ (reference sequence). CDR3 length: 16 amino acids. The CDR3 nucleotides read TGTGCCAGCAGCCCCGACAGGGGCAATAACACCGGGGAGCTGTTTTTT. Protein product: CASSPDRGNNTGELFF.

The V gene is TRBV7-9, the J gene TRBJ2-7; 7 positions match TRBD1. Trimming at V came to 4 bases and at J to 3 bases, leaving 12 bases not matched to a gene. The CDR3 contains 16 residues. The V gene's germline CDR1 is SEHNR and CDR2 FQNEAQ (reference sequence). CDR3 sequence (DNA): TGTGCCAGCAGCTCGGACAGGACCTCGTCTATCTACGAGCAGTACTTC. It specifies CASSSDRTSSIYEQYF. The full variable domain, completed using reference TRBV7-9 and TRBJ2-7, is DTGVSQNPRHKITKRGQNVTFRCDPISEHNRLYWYRQTLGQGPEFLTYFQNEAQLEKSRLLSDRFSAERPKGSFSTLEIQRTEQGDSAMYLCASSSDRTSSIYEQYFGPGTRLTVT.

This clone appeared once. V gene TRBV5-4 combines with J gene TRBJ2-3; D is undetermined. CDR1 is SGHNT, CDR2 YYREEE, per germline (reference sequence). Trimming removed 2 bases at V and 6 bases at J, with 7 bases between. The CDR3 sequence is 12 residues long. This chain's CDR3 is CASSFFMDTQYF. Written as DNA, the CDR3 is TGTGCCAGCAGCTTTTTTATGGATACGCAGTATTTT.

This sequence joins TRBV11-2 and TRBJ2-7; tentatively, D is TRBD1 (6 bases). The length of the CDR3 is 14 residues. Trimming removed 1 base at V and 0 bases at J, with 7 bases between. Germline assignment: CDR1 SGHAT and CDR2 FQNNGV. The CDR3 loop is CASSLGTDSYEQYF. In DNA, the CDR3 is TGTGCCAGCAGCTTAGGGACAGACTCCTACGAGCAGTACTTC.

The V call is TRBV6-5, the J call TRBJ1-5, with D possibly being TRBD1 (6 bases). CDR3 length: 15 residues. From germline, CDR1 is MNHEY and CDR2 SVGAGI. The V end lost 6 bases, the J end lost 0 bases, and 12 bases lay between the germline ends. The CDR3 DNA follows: TGTGCCAGCAGCCCGACAGGTTATAGCAATCAGCCCCAGCATTTT. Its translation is CASSPTGYSNQPQHF.

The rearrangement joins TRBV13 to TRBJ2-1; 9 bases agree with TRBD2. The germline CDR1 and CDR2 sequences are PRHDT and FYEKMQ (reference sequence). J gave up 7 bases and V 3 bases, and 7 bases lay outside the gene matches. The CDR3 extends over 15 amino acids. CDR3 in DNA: TGTGCCAGCAGCTTGGCTAGCGGGGCTGAAAATGAGCAGTTCTTC. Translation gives CASSLASGAENEQFF.

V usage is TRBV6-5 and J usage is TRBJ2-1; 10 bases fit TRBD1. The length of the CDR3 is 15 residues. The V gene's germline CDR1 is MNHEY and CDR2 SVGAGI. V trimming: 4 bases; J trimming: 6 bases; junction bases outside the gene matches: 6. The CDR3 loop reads CASSSPGQGLNEQFF. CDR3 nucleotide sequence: TGTGCCAGCAGTTCTCCGGGACAGGGGCTCAATGAGCAGTTCTTC.

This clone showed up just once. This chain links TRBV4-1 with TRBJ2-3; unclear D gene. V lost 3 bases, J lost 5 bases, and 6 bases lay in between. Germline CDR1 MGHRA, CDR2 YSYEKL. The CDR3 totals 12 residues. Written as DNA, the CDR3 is TGCGCCAGCAGCCAGGTGGGAGATACGCAGTATTTT. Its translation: CASSQVGDTQYF.

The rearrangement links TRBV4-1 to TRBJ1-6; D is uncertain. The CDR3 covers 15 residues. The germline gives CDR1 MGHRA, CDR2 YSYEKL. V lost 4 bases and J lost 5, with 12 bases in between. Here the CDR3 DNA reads TGCGCCAGCAGCCTTTTATTAGGAAATAATTCACCCCTCCACTTT. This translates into CASSLLLGNNSPLHF.

The CDR3 region is CASSTGGSGANVLTF. The CDR3 nucleotides are TGTGCCAGCAGTACGGGGGGGAGCGGGGCCAACGTCCTGACTTTC. V gene TRBV6-5 combines with J gene TRBJ2-6; TRBD2 aligns across 8 bases. CDR1 is MNHEY, CDR2 SVGAGI, per germline. The CDR3 consists of 15 residues. With 5 bases clipped from V and 4 bases from J, the junction kept 4 bases outside the gene matches.

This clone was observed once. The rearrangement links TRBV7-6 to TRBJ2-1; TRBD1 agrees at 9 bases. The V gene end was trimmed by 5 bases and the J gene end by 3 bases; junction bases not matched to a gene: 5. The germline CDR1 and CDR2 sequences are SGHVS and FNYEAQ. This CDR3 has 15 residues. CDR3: CASSPTGGFYNEQFF. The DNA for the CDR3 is TGTGCCAGCAGCCCGACAGGGGGATTCTACAATGAGCAGTTCTTC.

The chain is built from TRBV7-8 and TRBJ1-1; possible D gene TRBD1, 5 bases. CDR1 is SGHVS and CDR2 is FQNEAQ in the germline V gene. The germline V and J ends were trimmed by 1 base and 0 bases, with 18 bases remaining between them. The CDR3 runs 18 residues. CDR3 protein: CASSLVGEEGRLNTEAFF. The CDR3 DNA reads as TGTGCCAGCAGCTTAGTAGGGGAAGAGGGCCGATTGAACACTGAAGCTTTCTTT.